The 18 T cell receptor beta chains in this list originate from one sample, sequenced in a study of shared clonotypes between healthy human individuals. Produced via immunoSEQ multiplex PCR; TCRdb's table is partial and in-frame only. This table has over 750,000 clones, about 96% appearing once. In the naive CD8 group, cells lacked CD45RO and were positively selected for CCR7, so terminally differentiated effector memory CD45RA+ cells were left out. The specimen sequenced was naive CD8+ T cells sorted from blood. The source is a man aged 30 to 39 in good health.

This chain links TRBV27 with TRBJ1-1, with D uncertain. The CDR3 length is 15 residues. With 8 bases removed from V and 0 bases from J, the gap between germline ends came to 16 bases. Germline V gives CDR1 MNHEY, CDR2 SMNVEV (reference sequence). The CDR3 DNA reads as TGTGCCAGCGTACCCCTGGGGTACTTGAACACTGAAGCTTTCTTT. This sequence encodes CASVPLGYLNTEAFF.

CDR3 nucleotide sequence: TGTGCCAGCAGTGAATTGTCCACAGCCTACGAGCAGTACTTC. Translated, it gives CASSELSTAYEQYF. The V and J genes are TRBV2 and TRBJ2-7; no clear D. This CDR3 is built from 14 residues. V gave up 2 bases and J gave up 2 bases, with 10 bases separating them. Per germline, CDR1 SNHLY and CDR2 FYNNEI.

The J gene is TRBJ2-3, the V gene TRBV7-8; 10 bases fit TRBD1. The length of the CDR3 is 16 residues. V gave up 4 bases and J gave up 4 bases; unmatched junction bases: 8. In germline, CDR1 is SGHVS, CDR2 FQNEAQ. The DNA of the CDR3 is TGTGCCAGCAGCTCCCCTGACAGGGGGCTGGCAGATACGCAGTATTTT. Translation gives CASSSPDRGLADTQYF.

This chain links TRBV15 with TRBJ2-4, with 7 bases that match TRBD1. V lost 1 base to trimming and J lost 0 bases; unmatched junction nucleotides: 15. The germline CDR1 and CDR2 sequences are LNHNV and YYDKDF (reference sequence). CDR3 length: 20 residues. CDR3 sequence reads: CATSRVHQMTGPLAKNIQYF. The CDR3 bases are TGTGCCACCAGCAGAGTCCATCAAATGACAGGGCCACTAGCCAAAAACATTCAGTACTTC.

The J gene is TRBJ1-2, the V gene TRBV29-1; possible D gene TRBD1, 5 bases. Per the germline V gene, CDR1 is SQVTM and CDR2 is ANQGSEA. The CDR3 extends over 13 amino acids. The V and J ends lost 5 bases and 4 bases respectively, with 14 bases between them. The CDR3 loop reads CSVHGTSIYGYTF. The CDR3 DNA is TGCAGCGTTCATGGGACCTCGATCTATGGCTACACCTTC.

The chain uses TRBV5-1 and TRBJ2-2, with D possibly matching TRBD1 (5 bases). V was pared by 1 base and J by 5 bases, with 15 bases between. This CDR3 spans 16 amino acids. The V gene's germline CDR1 is SGHRS and CDR2 YFSETQ. The CDR3 DNA reads TGCGCCAGCAGCTTGTCGACAGACCGACCTACCGGGGAGCTGTTTTTT. Translation: CASSLSTDRPTGELFF.

The CDR3 loop is CASSILAGVSYEQYF. DNA for the CDR3: TGTGCCAGTAGTATTTTAGCGGGAGTCTCCTACGAGCAGTACTTC. J is TRBJ2-7 and V is TRBV19; TRBD2 matches at 9 bases. The CDR3 contains 15 residues. Germline loops: CDR1 LNHDA, CDR2 SQIVND (reference sequence). The ends lost 3 bases at V and 0 bases at J; junction bases unmatched: 3.

The chain links TRBV6-1 to TRBJ1-5; D uncertain. Looked up from germline, CDR1 is MNHNS and CDR2 is SASEGT. The V end lost 1 base, the J end lost 5 bases, and 21 bases lay between the germline ends. There are 18 residues in the CDR3. CDR3 protein: CASSEVLGSMGLDQPQHF. DNA for the CDR3: TGTGCCAGCAGTGAAGTTCTTGGGTCTATGGGGTTGGATCAGCCCCAGCATTTT.

The chain combines TRBV7-8 with TRBJ2-7; a weak D match, TRBD1 (7 bases). The length of the CDR3 is 14 residues. CDR1 is SGHVS, CDR2 FQNEAQ, per germline. The germline V and J ends were trimmed by 1 base and 7 bases, with 14 bases remaining between them. CDR3 sequence reads: CASSLGRGLLEQYF. The DNA of the CDR3 is TGTGCCAGCAGCTTAGGGAGGGGGCTCTTGGAGCAGTACTTC. The full variable domain, rest sourced from reference TRBV7-8 and TRBJ2-7, is GAGVSQSPRYKVAKRGQDVALRCDPISGHVSLFWYQQALGQGPEFLTYFQNEAQLDKSGLPSDRFFAERPEGSVSTLKIQRTQQEDSAVYLCASSLGRGLLEQYFGPGTRLTVT.

The V call is TRBV6-5, the J call TRBJ1-4; D is unclear. Looked up from germline, CDR1 is MNHEY and CDR2 is SVGAGI. The CDR3 spans 14 residues. The V end lost 8 bases, the J end lost 8 bases, and 18 bases lay between the germline ends. CDR3 region: CASGLGGIVEKLFF. For the CDR3, the DNA is TGTGCCAGCGGCCTCGGAGGCATTGTCGAAAAACTGTTTTTT.

The chain joins TRBV7-9 to TRBJ1-1; 8 bases line up with TRBD1. The length of the CDR3 is 16 residues. V lost 6 bases to trimming and J lost 2 bases; unmatched junction nucleotides: 11. Germline V gene data show CDR1 as SEHNR and CDR2 as FQNEAQ (reference sequence). CDR3 region: CASRFGMGQANTEAFF. The CDR3 DNA reads as TGTGCCAGCAGATTCGGGATGGGACAGGCCAACACTGAAGCTTTCTTT.

About this clone: Distinct nucleotide sequences in the sample also encode this CDR3. As DNA, the CDR3 is TGTGCCAGCGGCGGGCAGTTCTTC. It translates to CASGGQFF. The chain is built from TRBV27 and TRBJ2-1; no clear D. Germline lookup yields CDR1 MNHEY and CDR2 SMNVEV (reference sequence). The CDR3 is 8 residues long. The germline V and J ends were trimmed by 8 bases and 12 bases, with 5 bases remaining between them.

The rearrangement uses TRBV27 and TRBJ2-5; D not certain. The germline CDR1 and CDR2 sequences are MNHEY and SMNVEV (reference sequence). V lost 7 bases to trimming and J lost 0 bases, with 15 bases between them. CDR3 length equals 15 residues. The DNA of the CDR3 is TGTGCCAGCACCCGAAGTAAGGGAAACCAAGAGACCCAGTACTTC. Amino acid sequence: CASTRSKGNQETQYF.

The genes are TRBV9 and TRBJ2-3; D may be TRBD2 (6 bases). The length of the CDR3 is 16 residues. The germline V gene has CDR1 SGDLS and CDR2 YYNGEE. The V end was cut by 0 bases, the J end by 1 base, with 12 bases between. CDR3 protein: CASSVEASSGTDTQYF. The CDR3 coding sequence is TGTGCCAGCAGCGTAGAGGCTTCTAGCGGCACAGATACGCAGTATTTT.

The chain carries TRBV27 and TRBJ2-1; D not resolved. This CDR3 comprises 14 residues. Trimming stripped 5 bases from V and 5 bases from J, with 13 bases between. Germline CDR1 MNHEY, CDR2 SMNVEV (reference sequence). This CDR3 is CASSQAGPNNEQFF. For the CDR3, the DNA is TGTGCCAGCAGTCAGGCCGGGCCCAACAATGAGCAGTTCTTC.

This rearrangement joins TRBV7-8 to TRBJ2-1, with 8 positions matching TRBD2. This CDR3 comprises 16 residues. Germline V gene data show CDR1 as SGHVS and CDR2 as FQNEAQ. Trimming at V came to 5 bases and at J to 0 bases, leaving 6 bases not matched to a gene. The CDR3 region has the DNA TGTGCCAGCAGCCCCCCAGCGGGAGACTCCTACAATGAGCAGTTCTTC. Translating gives CASSPPAGDSYNEQFF.

The chain uses TRBV9 and TRBJ2-1, with TRBD2 matching 14 bases. The J segment lost 4 bases and the V segment lost 0 bases, leaving 3 bases of the junction unmatched. This CDR3 has 17 residues. The germline gives CDR1 SGDLS, CDR2 YYNGEE. The CDR3 sequence: CASSVGTSGRSYNEQFF. In DNA form, the CDR3 reads TGTGCCAGCAGCGTAGGGACTAGCGGGAGGTCGTACAATGAGCAGTTCTTC. Full variable domain (missing parts from reference TRBV9 and TRBJ2-1): DSGVTQTPKHLITATGQRVTLRCSPRSGDLSVYWYQQSLDQGLQFLIQYYNGEERAKGNILERFSAQQFPDLHSELNLSSLELGDSALYFCASSVGTSGRSYNEQFFGPGTRLTVL.

V usage is TRBV27 and J usage is TRBJ2-3, with D perhaps assigned TRBD1 or TRBD2 (5 bases each). Trimming removed 2 bases at V and 2 bases at J, with 14 bases between. CDR1 MNHEY and CDR2 SMNVEV come from the germline V gene (reference sequence). This CDR3 spans 16 amino acids. The CDR3 is CASSLLGETATDTQYF. The CDR3 DNA is TGTGCCAGCAGTTTACTGGGGGAGACTGCCACAGATACGCAGTATTTT.